Each of the 17 T cell receptor beta chains below was sequenced from the same sample in a study of T cells in women clearing cervical HPV infection. Assay: immunoSEQ multiplex PCR; the TCRdb copy retains only in-frame clones and omits some. The sample includes more than 11,000 clones. Sequenced input: blood buffy coat. These receptors all stem from a woman aged 18 to 75 with a cervical HPV16 infection that either progressed to CIN3+ or cleared (not recorded which).

As for this clone: The sequenced fragment ends 3 residues before the CDR3 boundary, so the rest is inferred from the germline J gene. The rearrangement uses TRBV20-1 and TRBJ2-3; 11 bases fit TRBD2. The germline V gene encodes CDR1 DFQATT and CDR2 SNEGSKA (reference sequence). This CDR3 has 13 residues. Partial CDR3 DNA: TGCAGTGGTGGGACTAGCGGTAGGGAGACG. This translates into CSGGTSGRET. The full CDR3 reads CSGGTSGRETQYF.

Turning to this clone: The read gets to within 3 residues of the CDR3 end, and the germline J gene fills in the rest. The chain carries TRBV20-1 and TRBJ1-1, with D hard to call. Per the germline V gene, CDR1 is DFQATT and CDR2 is SNEGSKA (reference sequence). The CDR3 has 14 residues. Trimming stripped 0 bases from V and 1 base from J, with 9 bases between. Here the CDR3 reads CSARDRWANTEAFF. CDR3 DNA, as far as it was read: TGCAGTGCTAGAGATCGGTGGGCGAACACTGAA.

Comments on this clone: The junction shows a germline mismatch at one end, possibly a read error. The CDR3 sequence: CASSLGRVTETQYF. Incomplete CDR3 DNA: TGTGCCAGCAGCTTAGGGCGGGTAACAGAGACG. The chain couples TRBV11-2 to TRBJ2-3; D possibly corresponds to TRBD2 (5 bases). The read halts 3 residues ahead of the CDR3 end, with the missing end drawn from the germline J gene. This CDR3 has 14 amino acids. Germline V gene sequence: CDR1 SGHAT, CDR2 FQNNGV.

Notes on this clone: The read terminates 3 residues before the CDR3 end, so the remaining end is supplied by the germline J gene. J is TRBJ2-5 and V is TRBV5-1; D possibly corresponds to TRBD2 (7 bases). Trimming stripped 3 bases from V and 2 bases from J, with 20 bases between. The CDR3 totals 17 residues. The V gene's germline CDR1 is SGHRS and CDR2 YFSETQ. The chain's CDR3 is CASSYGSFGGLQETQYF. Partial CDR3 DNA: TGCGCCAGCAGCTACGGGTCCTTCGGGGGGCTGCAAGAGACC.

Comment on this clone: Read sequence stops 3 residues before the CDR3 end, and the germline J gene provides the missing end. The chain employs TRBV5-1 and TRBJ1-1; weak D call: TRBD1 (5 bases). CDR1 is SGHRS and CDR2 is YFSETQ in the germline V gene. The V end was cut by 7 bases, the J end by 3 bases, with 13 bases between. This CDR3 has 13 residues. This CDR3 reads CASSEGFYTEAFF. The covered CDR3 bases are TGCGCCAGCTCAGAGGGGTTTTACACTGAA.

A note on this clone: Sequencing ends 3 residues short of the CDR3 end; the germline J gene provides the rest. The J gene is TRBJ1-1, the V gene TRBV30; D is possibly TRBD1 (5 bases). Germline CDR1 is GTSNPN and CDR2 is SVGIG (reference sequence). V was cut by 5 bases and J by 6 bases, with 13 bases left in between. CDR3 length: 12 amino acids. The CDR3 DNA, read in part, is TGTGCCTGGGCCCCAGGGTCGGCTGAA. Translation: CAWAPGSAE. The full CDR3 protein reads CAWAPGSAEAFF.

Comments on this clone: The observed sequence ends 3 residues before the CDR3 terminus, with the missing tail filled in from the germline J gene. The identical CDR3 is also encoded by other nucleotide sequences in the sample. V gene TRBV7-3 combines with J gene TRBJ1-1, with no clear D. The CDR3 has 13 residues. The germline V and J ends were trimmed by 5 bases and 3 bases, with 10 bases remaining between them. CDR1 is SGHTA and CDR2 is FQGTGA in the germline V gene. CDR3 DNA, as far as it was read: TGTGCCAGCAGCCGGCGGGCGGACACTGAA. Its protein is CASSRRADTE. The CDR3 in its entirety is CASSRRADTEAFF.

A word on this clone: The read ends 3 residues before the CDR3 terminus; that terminus is restored from the germline J gene. The V gene is TRBV19, the J gene TRBJ1-1, with TRBD1 identical over 9 bases. The trim removed 5 bases at V and 4 bases at J, leaving 5 bases unmatched. The CDR3 length is 14 residues. The germline V gene encodes CDR1 LNHDA and CDR2 SQIVND (reference sequence). The sequenced CDR3 bases are TGTGCCAGTAGTGGACAGGGGTCGGCCACTGAA. It specifies CASSGQGSATE. The entire CDR3 protein is CASSGQGSATEAFF.

For this clone: The read gets to within 3 residues of the CDR3 end, and the germline J gene fills in the rest. This sequence joins TRBV6-1 and TRBJ1-2; a possible D gene is TRBD1 (5 bases). This CDR3 spans 12 amino acids. Germline V gene sequence: CDR1 MNHNS, CDR2 SASEGT. Here the CDR3 reads CASSEGWGGYTF. CDR3 DNA (partial): TGTGCCAGCAGTGAAGGGTGGGGCGGC.

This clone is called medium-sized based on its frequency. The CDR3 end is not reached by the read, which stops 3 residues before it; the germline J gene fills it in. This chain uses TRBV5-1 with TRBJ1-2; 10 bases align to TRBD1. CDR1 is SGHRS, CDR2 YFSETQ, per germline. CDR3 size: 13 residues. Trimming removed 7 bases from V and 4 bases from J; junction bases left unmatched: 4. This CDR3 is CASGTGVAYGYTF. CDR3 DNA (partial): TGCGCCAGCGGGACAGGGGTGGCCTATGGC. Complete variable domain (other parts from reference TRBV5-1 and TRBJ1-2): KAGVTQTPRYLIKTRGQQVTLSCSPISGHRSVSWYQQTPGQGLQFLFEYFSETQRNKGNFPGRFSGRQFSNSRSEMNVSTLELGDSALYLCASGTGVAYGYTFGSGTRLTVV.

About this clone itself: The read ends 3 residues early relative to the CDR3; the germline J gene fills the gap. The V and J genes are TRBV6-2 or TRBV6-3 and TRBJ2-7; D might be TRBD1 (6 bases). V dropped 2 bases and J dropped 3 bases, with 8 bases sitting between them. The CDR3 loop spans 13 amino acids. Germline V gene sequence: CDR1 MNHEY, CDR2 SVGEGT. CDR3 sequence: CASSYGGHYEQYF. CDR3 DNA (partial): TGTGCCAGCAGTTACGGGGGCCACTACGAG.

Note on this clone: The DNA ends 3 residues before the CDR3 does, and the rest of the CDR3 is filled in from the germline J gene. This rearrangement joins TRBV2 to TRBJ1-2, with D unresolved. Germline V gene data show CDR1 as SNHLY and CDR2 as FYNNEI. CDR3 size: 15 residues. This CDR3 reads CASSQSRGVSYDYTF. The DNA read from the CDR3 is TGTGCCAGCAGTCAGAGCCGCGGAGTCTCCTACGAC.

For this clone: With the read ending 3 residues before the CDR3 end, the germline J gene is used to fill in that end. V is TRBV18 and J is TRBJ1-1; D gene unclear. There are 13 residues in the CDR3. V was shortened by 3 bases and J by 1 base, with 6 bases between the two germline ends. Germline loops: CDR1 KGHSH, CDR2 LQKENI. CDR3 in amino acids: CASSPLENTEAFF. The part of the CDR3 DNA that was read is TGTGCCAGCTCACCCCTAGAGAACACTGAA.

A word on this clone: The read gets to within 3 residues of the CDR3 end, and the germline J gene fills in the rest. This chain uses TRBV7-6 with TRBJ1-2; TRBD1 is a possible D gene (5 bases). The germline gives CDR1 SGHVS, CDR2 FNYEAQ. This CDR3 region has 14 residues. Partial CDR3 DNA: TGTGCCAGCAGCCCCTCAAGGGGCTACAATGAC. It is translated as CASSPSRGYND. The entire CDR3 is CASSPSRGYNDYTF.

In regard to this clone: The sequence runs out 3 residues before the end of the CDR3; the remainder is reconstructed from the germline J gene. The chain has TRBV30 and TRBJ1-1; D may be TRBD1 (5 bases). The CDR3 spans 12 residues. Looked up from germline, CDR1 is GTSNPN and CDR2 is SVGIG (reference sequence). The CDR3 loop is CAWTAQATGAFF. Partial CDR3 DNA: TGTGCCTGGACGGCCCAGGCTACAGGA.

Concerning this clone itself: Sequencing ends 3 residues short of the CDR3 end; the germline J gene provides the rest. This chain connects TRBV7-3 to TRBJ2-3, with a weak D call TRBD1 (6 bases). Germline V gene sequence: CDR1 SGHTA, CDR2 FQGTGA. Trimming took off 5 bases at V and 1 base at J, with 13 bases between the two ends. This CDR3 is 15 amino acids long. The DNA read from the CDR3 is TGTGCCAGCAGCAAAACAGGGAGCCGCACAGATACG. This codes for CASSKTGSRTDT. The CDR3 in full is CASSKTGSRTDTQYF.

Notes on this clone: Sequencing ends 3 residues short of the CDR3 end; the germline J gene provides the rest. The rearrangement uses TRBV5-1 and TRBJ1-2; 7 bases line up with TRBD1. This CDR3 contains 17 residues. CDR1 and CDR2 from the germline V gene are SGHRS and YFSETQ. Partial CDR3 DNA: TGCGCCAGCAGCATCGGGACAGCGAACAGACAAACAGATACC. Translated, it gives CASSIGTANRQTDT. The entire CDR3 is CASSIGTANRQTDTYTF.